This note documents a single T cell receptor beta chain sequence. At one end the junction does not follow the germline gene, possibly because of a read error. In building TCR beta libraries, iRepertoire HTBI primers were used together with Arm-PCR of CDR3 regions. TCRdb re-called the multiplex PCR reads with MiXCR, one entry per CDR3 protein. The sample lists approximately 470,000 distinct CDR3 sequences, 16% occurring once. Documented time point: newly diagnosed GD, antithyroid drugs for less than 3 months. With RNA extracted from PBMCs as input, the TCR library was made. The data are from a study of regulatory T cells in long-lasting Graves disease. Study information: Newly diagnosed Graves' patients had taken antithyroid drugs under 3 months.

CDR1 and CDR2 from the germline V gene are MDHEN and SYDVKM. This CDR3 comprises 12 residues. Separately, the same data were catalogued under a study of T cells in Graves' hyperthyroidism and ophthalmopathy. That paper notes: Primed by the HTBI set, a first-round RT-PCR was run on the TCR CDR3.

The source material was peripheral blood mononuclear cells (PBMCs), sampled at new diagnosis, from a patient treated with antithyroid drugs. V and J are TRBV28 and TRBJ1-2; D not certain. The source is a man in his forties or fifties with Graves disease. The CDR3 here is CASSLSASGYAF. CDR3 DNA: TGTGCCAGCAGTTTATCCGCTAGTGGCTACGCCTTC.